Shown below are 22 T cell receptor beta chains from a single sample sequenced in a study of blood T cell repertoires in COVID-19. Data came from immunoSEQ multiplex PCR; TCRdb stores just in-frame clones and leaves some out. The table lists about 120,000 clones, about 84% of them singletons. Source material: peripheral blood. Receptors were obtained from a man aged 55 to 70 with acute or convalescent COVID-19.

This sequence joins TRBV27 and TRBJ2-1, with D perhaps matching TRBD2 (6 bases). The CDR3 runs 17 residues. V was trimmed by 2 bases and J by 0 bases, leaving 14 bases between them. From germline, CDR1 is MNHEY and CDR2 SMNVEV (reference sequence). CDR3 DNA sequence: TGTGCCAGCAGTTTAGGGGTCGGGCGGGGCTCCTACAATGAGCAGTTCTTC. Translation: CASSLGVGRGSYNEQFF.

This clone was observed a single time. The V call is TRBV10-3, the J call TRBJ1-5, with 10 bases lining up with TRBD1. The CDR3 has 14 residues. J was trimmed by 5 bases and V by 2 bases; bases with no gene match: 0. Germline CDR1 is ENHRY and CDR2 is SYGVKD. In nucleotides, the CDR3 is TGTGCCATCAGTGAGGGGACAGGGGATCAGCCCCAGCATTTT. It encodes CAISEGTGDQPQHF.

This chain joins TRBV5-1 and TRBJ2-5; no clear D. Germline V gene sequence: CDR1 SGHRS, CDR2 YFSETQ. The V and J ends lost 2 bases and 1 base respectively, with 9 bases between them. The CDR3 loop spans 14 amino acids. This chain's CDR3 is CASSFRQIQETQYF. The CDR3 DNA sequence: TGCGCCAGCAGCTTCCGTCAGATCCAAGAGACCCAGTACTTC. The whole variable domain, remainder taken from reference TRBV5-1 and TRBJ2-5, is KAGVTQTPRYLIKTRGQQVTLSCSPISGHRSVSWYQQTPGQGLQFLFEYFSETQRNKGNFPGRFSGRQFSNSRSEMNVSTLELGDSALYLCASSFRQIQETQYFGPGTRLLVL.

J is TRBJ2-1 and V is TRBV15; the match to TRBD1 covers 12 bases. CDR3 size: 15 residues. Germline V gene sequence: CDR1 LNHNV, CDR2 YYDKDF (reference sequence). The V segment lost 1 base and the J segment 8 bases; nucleotides outside the gene matches: 3. The CDR3 region has the DNA TGTGCCACCAGCAGAGGTGGGACAGGGGGCCATGAGCAGTTCTTC. Translation gives CATSRGGTGGHEQFF. Combining the CDR3 with reference TRBV15 and TRBJ2-1 gives the whole variable domain DAMVIQNPRYQVTQFGKPVTLSCSQTLNHNVMYWYQQKSSQAPKLLFHYYDKDFNNEADTPDNFQSRRPNTSFCFLDIRSPGLGDTAMYLCATSRGGTGGHEQFFGPGTRLTVL.

In this sample, this clone turned up a few times. The V gene is TRBV11-2, the J gene TRBJ2-3; 7 bases map to TRBD2. The CDR3 covers 13 residues. The V and J ends lost 3 bases and 10 bases, in that order; junction bases with no gene match: 7. Looked up from germline, CDR1 is SGHAT and CDR2 is FQNNGV. CDR3 in DNA: TGTGCCAGCAGCTTTCGCGGGAGCGATGCGCAGTATTTT. Encoded protein: CASSFRGSDAQYF.

The rearrangement uses TRBV6-5 and TRBJ2-5; 9 nucleotides match TRBD1. The V segment lost 2 bases and the J segment 3 bases; nucleotides outside the gene matches: 4. This CDR3 comprises 15 residues. Germline V gene sequence: CDR1 MNHEY, CDR2 SVGAGI. CDR3 sequence reads: CASSYRDRAKETQYF. Here the CDR3 DNA reads TGTGCCAGCAGTTACCGGGACAGGGCTAAAGAGACCCAGTACTTC.

The CDR3 is CASSLVQGGTNEQFF. The CDR3 DNA sequence: TGCGCCAGCAGCTTGGTGCAGGGGGGAACAAATGAGCAGTTCTTC. This chain joins TRBV5-1 and TRBJ2-1; a weak D match, TRBD1 (7 bases). Between the trimmed V and J ends, which lost 0 bases and 7 bases, there was a span of 14 bases. CDR1 SGHRS and CDR2 YFSETQ come from the germline V gene. CDR3 size: 15 residues.

The gene calls are TRBV28 and TRBJ2-7; 7 bases map to TRBD2. The CDR3 loop spans 15 amino acids. V shed 1 base, J shed 6 bases, and the junction held 9 bases outside the gene matches. From germline, CDR1 is MDHEN and CDR2 SYDVKM. The CDR3 loop reads CASSLYAGDLIEQYF. The CDR3, as DNA: TGTGCCAGCAGTTTATACGCGGGAGATTTGATCGAGCAGTACTTC. Together with reference TRBV28 and TRBJ2-7, the CDR3 gives the full variable domain: DVKVTQSSRYLVKRTGEKVFLECVQDMDHENMFWYRQDPGLGLRLIYFSYDVKMKEKGDIPEGYSVSREKKERFSLILESASTNQTSMYLCASSLYAGDLIEQYFGPGTRLTVT.

In this sample, this clone turned up once. The J gene is TRBJ2-7, the V gene TRBV18; 12 bases map to TRBD2. The CDR3 runs to 14 residues. V gave up 3 bases and J gave up 5 bases; unmatched junction bases: 2. Germline CDR1 KGHSH, CDR2 LQKENI. The CDR3: CASSPTSGRDEQYF. The CDR3 coding sequence is TGTGCCAGCTCACCGACTAGCGGGAGAGACGAGCAGTACTTC.

The V and J genes are TRBV29-1 and TRBJ1-1; a weak D match, TRBD1 (5 bases). Germline CDR1 and CDR2: SQVTM and ANQGSEA. Deletions cut 3 bases from V and 4 bases from J, with 12 bases between. The CDR3 sequence is 13 residues long. The DNA of the CDR3 is TGCAGCGTTGAGGAGGGGATGGGCACTGAAGCTTTCTTT. Its protein is CSVEEGMGTEAFF.

This clone was seen a few times. This sequence joins TRBV5-1 and TRBJ1-5; no reliable D call. V lost 6 bases and J 2 bases, leaving 21 bases between the germline ends. The CDR3 sequence is 17 residues long. Per germline, CDR1 SGHRS and CDR2 YFSETQ. CDR3 loop: CASTQTTRRQGNQPQHF. CDR3 in DNA: TGCGCCAGCACCCAGACCACGCGTCGGCAGGGCAATCAGCCCCAGCATTTT.

The J gene is TRBJ2-7, the V gene TRBV2; possible D gene TRBD2, 5 bases. The germline V and J ends were trimmed by 1 base and 2 bases, with 15 bases remaining between them. The CDR3 has 16 amino acids. The germline V gene encodes CDR1 SNHLY and CDR2 FYNNEI. CDR3 nucleotide sequence: TGTGCCAGCAGTGAAGATTCTTTGACACTAGCCTACGAGCAGTACTTC. It encodes CASSEDSLTLAYEQYF.

The chain combines TRBV4-1 with TRBJ2-1; the D gene is possibly TRBD2 (6 bases). The CDR3 loop spans 15 amino acids. Trimming took 4 bases from V and 8 from J, leaving 18 bases between them. The germline V gene encodes CDR1 MGHRA and CDR2 YSYEKL. CDR3 protein: CASSRGDGSLDEQFF. The CDR3 DNA reads as TGCGCCAGCAGCCGGGGTGACGGGAGTCTCGATGAGCAGTTCTTC.

The chain joins TRBV7-2 to TRBJ2-2; TRBD2 matches at 7 bases. From germline, CDR1 is SGHTA and CDR2 FQGNSA. V gave up 11 bases and J gave up 1 base; unmatched junction bases: 7. This CDR3 region has 14 residues. CDR3 nucleotide sequence: TGTGCCGCCACCTCTAGCGGGAACACCGGGGAGCTGTTTTTT. It specifies CAATSSGNTGELFF.

The genes are TRBV11-2 and TRBJ2-7; 8 bases agree with TRBD2. This CDR3 spans 16 amino acids. CDR1 is SGHAT, CDR2 FQNNGV, per germline. V gave up 4 bases and J gave up 4 bases; unmatched junction bases: 12. The CDR3, as DNA: TGTGCCAGCAGCTCCCCCAAAGCGGGAGTTAGGTACGAGCAGTACTTC. This gives the protein CASSSPKAGVRYEQYF.

As to this clone: Other DNA variants within this sample encode the same CDR3. The chain is built from TRBV7-2 and TRBJ2-1, with D unresolved. Looked up from germline, CDR1 is SGHTA and CDR2 is FQGNSA. The ends were cut back, 1 base at V and 0 bases at J, with 7 bases in the middle. The CDR3 runs 15 residues. CDR3 DNA: TGTGCCAGCAGCTTAGACCGGAGCTCCTACAATGAGCAGTTCTTC. Protein: CASSLDRSSYNEQFF.

The chain uses TRBV11-2 and TRBJ2-1, with TRBD1 matching over 8 bases. The V gene end was trimmed by 6 bases and the J gene end by 10 bases; junction bases not matched to a gene: 8. CDR1 and CDR2 (germline): SGHAT, FQNNGV. The CDR3 is 13 residues long. This CDR3 reads CASRNQGAEEQFF. The CDR3 nucleotides are TGTGCCAGCAGGAATCAGGGGGCTGAGGAGCAGTTCTTC.

The genes are TRBV29-1 and TRBJ2-5; TRBD2 is a possible D gene (6 bases). From germline, CDR1 is SQVTM and CDR2 ANQGSEA. V was clipped by 1 base and J by 5 bases, with 14 bases between them. This CDR3 contains 14 residues. DNA for the CDR3: TGCAGCGTTGAAGCTGGGGGGAGTCGGGAGACCCAGTACTTC. It codes for CSVEAGGSRETQYF.

This clone has just one count. The chain combines TRBV11-3 with TRBJ2-1, with D perhaps matching TRBD1 (5 bases). With 1 base removed from V and 6 bases from J, the gap between germline ends came to 13 bases. CDR1 is SGHNT and CDR2 is YENEEA in the germline V gene. The CDR3 covers 15 residues. The CDR3 sequence is CASSLALSQGNEQFF. The CDR3 DNA reads as TGTGCCAGCAGCTTAGCGCTCTCGCAGGGCAATGAGCAGTTCTTC.

J is TRBJ1-1 and V is TRBV27; D gene unclear. The CDR3 has 14 residues. Per germline, CDR1 MNHEY and CDR2 SMNVEV (reference sequence). V shed 4 bases and J shed 5 bases, with 14 bases lying between them. The CDR3 nucleotides read TGTGCCAGCAGTTCCATAGGAGCTCAAACTGAAGCTTTCTTT. It translates to CASSSIGAQTEAFF.

The gene calls are TRBV29-1 and TRBJ2-7; D perhaps matches TRBD2 (7 bases). CDR1 is SQVTM, CDR2 ANQGSEA, per germline. V shed 4 bases and J shed 0 bases, with 10 bases lying between them. CDR3 length: 13 residues. CDR3 DNA: TGCAGCGTTGGGGGAGGGGGCTCCTACGAGCAGTACTTC. Its protein product is CSVGGGGSYEQYF.

The chain employs TRBV28 and TRBJ1-3, with TRBD1 as a possible D gene (6 bases). This CDR3 spans 14 amino acids. Germline V gene data show CDR1 as MDHEN and CDR2 as SYDVKM. Trimming stripped 5 bases from V and 8 bases from J, with 16 bases between. CDR3 sequence (DNA): TGTGCCAGCAGTGCCCAGGGACATACGGACACCATATATTTT. It translates to CASSAQGHTDTIYF.